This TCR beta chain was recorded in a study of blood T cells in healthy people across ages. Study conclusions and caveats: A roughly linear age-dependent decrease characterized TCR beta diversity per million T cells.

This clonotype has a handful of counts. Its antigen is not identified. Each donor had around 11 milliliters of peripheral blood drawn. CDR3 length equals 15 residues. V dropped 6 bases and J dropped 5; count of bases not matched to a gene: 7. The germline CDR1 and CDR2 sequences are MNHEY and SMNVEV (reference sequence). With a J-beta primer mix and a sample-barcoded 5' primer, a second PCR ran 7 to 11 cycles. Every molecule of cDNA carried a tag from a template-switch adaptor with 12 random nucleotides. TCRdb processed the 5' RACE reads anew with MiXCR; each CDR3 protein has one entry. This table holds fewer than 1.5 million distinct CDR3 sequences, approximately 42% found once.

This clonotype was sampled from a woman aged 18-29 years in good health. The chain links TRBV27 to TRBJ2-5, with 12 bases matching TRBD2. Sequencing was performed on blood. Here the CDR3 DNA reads TGTGCCAGCAGGTCGACTAGCGGGAGTCGGGAGACCCAGTACTTC. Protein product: CASRSTSGSRETQYF.